These 5 T cell receptor beta chains share one sample of origin, sequenced in a study of cytomegalovirus exposure and HLA in healthy donors. Primers for the PCR totalled 60 Vbeta and 13 Jbeta. Some clones are missing from TCRdb's copy, which holds only in-frame ones; the method was immunoSEQ multiplex PCR. The data show around 170,000 clones, 71% seen once. The specimen sequenced was PBMCs. The receptors originated from a girl under 18 in good health and CMV-seronegative.

The chain combines TRBV19 with TRBJ1-6, with D tentatively TRBD1 (6 bases). CDR1 is LNHDA and CDR2 is SQIVND in the germline V gene (reference sequence). The CDR3 length is 13 residues. The V gene lost 7 bases and the J gene lost 7 bases, with 11 bases spanning the gap. The CDR3 protein is CASKGVWNSPLHF. For the CDR3, the DNA is TGTGCCAGTAAGGGGGTTTGGAATTCACCCCTCCACTTT.

The rearrangement links TRBV5-1 to TRBJ2-5; D is ambiguous. The CDR3 sequence is 13 residues long. In germline, CDR1 is SGHRS, CDR2 YFSETQ. The V end was cut by 1 base, the J end by 2 bases, with 6 bases between. The CDR3 nucleotides are TGCGCCAGCAGCTTGCCGGGTCAAGAGACCCAGTACTTC. It is translated as CASSLPGQETQYF.

This chain joins TRBV7-8 and TRBJ1-5; possibly TRBD1 for D (5 bases). CDR1 is SGHVS, CDR2 FQNEAQ, per germline. The V and J ends lost 5 bases and 7 bases respectively, with 18 bases between them. The CDR3 length is 15 residues. The CDR3 region is CASSRTVAGGQPQHF. In nucleotides, the CDR3 is TGTGCCAGCAGCCGTACTGTGGCGGGGGGACAGCCCCAGCATTTT.

J is TRBJ2-7 and V is TRBV27; 10 bases map to TRBD1. The trim removed 2 bases at V and 2 bases at J, leaving 9 bases unmatched. Germline values: CDR1 MNHEY, CDR2 SMNVEV (reference sequence). The CDR3 contains 17 residues. The CDR3 reads CASSLRSPGTGAYEQYF. For the CDR3, the DNA is TGTGCCAGCAGTTTAAGGAGCCCCGGGACAGGGGCCTACGAGCAGTACTTC.

V gene TRBV30 combines with J gene TRBJ1-2; weak D call: TRBD1 (6 bases). The CDR3 totals 10 residues. V lost 4 bases, J lost 7 bases, and 7 bases lay in between. CDR1 and CDR2 from the germline V gene are GTSNPN and SVGIG (reference sequence). DNA for the CDR3: TGTGCCTGGAAAGGGGGTGGCTACACCTTC. The encoded protein is CAWKGGGYTF.